The clone carrying this T cell receptor (beta chain) occurred once. The data derive from a study of blood T cell repertoires in COVID-19. Germline V gives CDR1 WSHSY, CDR2 SAAADI. This CDR3 spans 11 amino acids. V dropped 2 bases and J dropped 14 bases, with 11 bases sitting between them. In the source study's methods: Quantification of nucleated cells was approximated via reference gene primer amplification. The method was immunoSEQ multiplex PCR; TCRdb's version includes in-frame clones alone and lacks a portion of them. V and J calls and clone size follow that table, whereas D and trimming were derived from the DNA. The table records about 55,000 clones, 85% of them present only once.

Material for sequencing was peripheral blood. The TCR comes from a human donor in a cohort sampled during active COVID-19. This chain uses TRBV10-2 with TRBJ2-3; D gene uncertain. In nucleotides, the CDR3 is TGCGCCAGCAGTGAGGGGCTGGATAGGTATTTT. Its translation is CASSEGLDRYF.